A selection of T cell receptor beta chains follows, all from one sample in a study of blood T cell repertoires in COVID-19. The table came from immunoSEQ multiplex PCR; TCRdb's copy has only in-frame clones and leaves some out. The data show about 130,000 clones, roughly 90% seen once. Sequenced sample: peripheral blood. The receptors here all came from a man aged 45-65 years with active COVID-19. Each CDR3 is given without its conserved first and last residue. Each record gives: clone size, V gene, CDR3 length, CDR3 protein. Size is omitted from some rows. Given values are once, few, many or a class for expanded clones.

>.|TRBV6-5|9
ATVVADTQY
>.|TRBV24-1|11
ATSDYPSHGYT
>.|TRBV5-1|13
ASSLKAGGNNEQF
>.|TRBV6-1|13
ASSESSGGIYEQY
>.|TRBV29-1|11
SVEEGSYTEAF
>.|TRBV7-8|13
ASSSVAGIINEQF
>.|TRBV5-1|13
ASSPGQAYLYGYT
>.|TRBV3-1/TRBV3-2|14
ASSRLGGSPNEKLF
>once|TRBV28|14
ASIKALTATNQPQH
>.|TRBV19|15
ASSMQGTGHITYEQY
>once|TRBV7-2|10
ASSSQGAEAF
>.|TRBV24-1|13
ATSGTGTGEHGYT
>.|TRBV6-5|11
ASRESSDYGYT
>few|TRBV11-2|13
ASSSLGTAARGYT
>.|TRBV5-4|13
ASSIRGITNYGYT
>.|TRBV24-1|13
ATSDPSTSGNEQF
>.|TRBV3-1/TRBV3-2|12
ASSRRGVTDTQY
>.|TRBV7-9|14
ASSYRTSGSSNEQF
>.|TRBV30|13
AWSWDYQYAGELF
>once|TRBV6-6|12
ASSGPQNTGELF
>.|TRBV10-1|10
ASSEAARPAF
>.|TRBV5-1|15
ASSRTSGSRLNNEQF
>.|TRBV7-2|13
ASSLYGGGAGEQF
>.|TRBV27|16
ASSLVPPRDRMNTEAF
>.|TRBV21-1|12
AVLRTPSTDTQY
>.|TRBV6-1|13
ASREGAGAKKNAF
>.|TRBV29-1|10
SGGRQGTEAF
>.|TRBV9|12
ASSVRLGVSEQF
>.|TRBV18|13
ASSPRAGKLGEQY
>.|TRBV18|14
ASSPQGGSSTDTQY
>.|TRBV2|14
ASSEGRRSSTDTQY
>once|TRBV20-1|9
SVKGGDGYT
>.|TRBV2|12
ASRKTGLLIEAF
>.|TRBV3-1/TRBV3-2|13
ASSPGGERHSPLH
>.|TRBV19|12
AAGPGTGSSPLH
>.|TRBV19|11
ASSTGTWNEQY
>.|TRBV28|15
ASSPTSSGRGYNEQF
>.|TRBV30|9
AWSFGVGYT
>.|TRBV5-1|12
ASRPPTGYNEQF
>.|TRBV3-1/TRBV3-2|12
ASSQAGRGYEQY
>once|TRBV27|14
ASSSFSPGSTGELF
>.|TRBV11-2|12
ASSLDWLGQPQH
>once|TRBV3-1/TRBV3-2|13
ASSPDSGGNSPLH
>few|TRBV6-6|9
ASSIGDVLT
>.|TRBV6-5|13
ASSRGTSGGNEQF